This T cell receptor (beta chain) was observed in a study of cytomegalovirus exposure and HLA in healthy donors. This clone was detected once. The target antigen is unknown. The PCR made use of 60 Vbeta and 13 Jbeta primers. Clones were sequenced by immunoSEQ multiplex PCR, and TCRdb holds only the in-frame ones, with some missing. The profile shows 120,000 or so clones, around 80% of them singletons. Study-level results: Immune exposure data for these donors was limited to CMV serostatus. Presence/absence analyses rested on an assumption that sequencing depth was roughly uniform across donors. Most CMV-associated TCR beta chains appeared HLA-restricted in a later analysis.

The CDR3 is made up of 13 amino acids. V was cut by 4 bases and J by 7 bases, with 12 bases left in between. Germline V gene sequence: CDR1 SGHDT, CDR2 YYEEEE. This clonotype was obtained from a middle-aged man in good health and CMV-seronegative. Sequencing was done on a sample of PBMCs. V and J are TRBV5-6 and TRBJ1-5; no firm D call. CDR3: CASSLRPGQPQHF. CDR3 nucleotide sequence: TGTGCCAGCAGCCTACGACCGGGGCAGCCCCAGCATTTT.